These 10 T cell receptor beta chains came from one sample sequenced in a study of blood T cells in healthy people across ages. Next came a second PCR, run for about 6 to 12 cycles, which used a sample-barcoded 5' primer along with a J-beta primer mix. TCRdb re-called the 5' RACE reads with MiXCR, one entry per CDR3 protein. The table has 600,000 or so distinct CDR3 sequences, less than 35% seen once. The sample consisted of blood. The receptors originated from an elderly woman in good health.

With respect to this clonotype: This clone may be a read error of a much larger clone one base away. The chain joins TRBV5-1 to TRBJ2-7; 13 nucleotides match TRBD2. The CDR3 spans 16 residues. Germline V CDR1 and CDR2: SGHRS, YFSETQ. This CDR3 reads CVSSVGLAGAYNEQYF. The DNA of the CDR3 is TGCGTCAGCAGCGTTGGACTAGCGGGGGCGTACAATGAGCAGTACTTC.

The chain carries TRBV30 and TRBJ2-2, with a tentative D call TRBD1 (5 bases). The CDR3 totals 15 residues. The V and J ends lost 3 bases and 3 bases respectively, with 14 bases between them. Germline-derived CDR1 and CDR2 are GTSNPN and SVGIG (reference sequence). CDR3 sequence reads: CAWRRKGSYTGELFF. CDR3 bases: TGTGCCTGGAGGAGGAAGGGGTCGTACACCGGGGAGCTGTTTTTT.

This clonotype was seen many times. The chain is built from TRBV12-3 or TRBV12-4 and TRBJ2-7, with TRBD1 matching over 7 bases. With 5 bases clipped from V and 2 bases from J, the junction kept 9 bases outside the gene matches. The CDR3 has 15 amino acids. DNA for the CDR3: TGTGCCAGCAGTCACACGGACAGGCCTCCCTACGAGCAGTACTTC. Its translation is CASSHTDRPPYEQYF.

There are many counts of this clonotype. The chain is built from TRBV4-2 and TRBJ2-7, with D possibly called TRBD1 or TRBD2 (5 bases each). The ends were cut back, 5 bases at V and 1 base at J, with 12 bases in the middle. Germline assignment: CDR1 LGHNA and CDR2 YNFKEQ. This CDR3 has 14 residues. The CDR3 bases are TGTGCCAGCAGCGTCCGGGACGATTCCTACGAGCAGTACTTC. It translates to CASSVRDDSYEQYF.

This clonotype has ten or more counts. V is TRBV2 and J is TRBJ2-3, with 11 bases fitting TRBD2. Per germline, CDR1 SNHLY and CDR2 FYNNEI. V was clipped by 6 bases and J by 0 bases; unmatched bases: 11. The CDR3 is 18 amino acids. CDR3 DNA sequence: TGTGCCAGCAGGAGTAACCTAGCGGGGGGCTCTAGCACAGATACGCAGTATTTT. This sequence encodes CASRSNLAGGSSTDTQYF.

This clonotype was observed at least ten times. A junction boundary mismatches the germline segment, possibly from a read error. The V and J genes are TRBV11-2 and TRBJ2-5; D possibly matches TRBD1 or TRBD2 (7 bases each). CDR1 and CDR2 (germline): SGHAT, FQNNGV. This CDR3 comprises 15 residues. This chain's CDR3 is CASSLGGTAQETQYF. CDR3 DNA sequence: TGCGCCAGCAGCTTGGGAGGGACAGCCCAAGAGACCCAGTACTTC.

Comments on this clonotype: With a much larger clone just one base away, this may be a read error. The V and J genes are TRBV7-6 and TRBJ2-3, with D possibly TRBD1 on 6 matching bases. The CDR3 consists of 16 residues. The V and J ends lost 0 bases and 2 bases respectively, with 12 bases between them. Germline CDR1 is SGHVS and CDR2 is FNYEAQ. CDR3 amino acids: CASSLAQGFTTDTQYF. The CDR3 DNA follows: TGTGCCAGCAGCTTAGCGCAGGGGTTCACCACAGATACGCAGTATTTT.

Ten or more counts support this clonotype. V is TRBV7-2 and J is TRBJ2-7; D might be TRBD1 (5 bases). This CDR3 is 12 amino acids long. Trimming cost V 6 bases and J 5 bases, with 11 bases left between them. CDR1 and CDR2 (germline): SGHTA, FQGNSA. CDR3 residues: CASRQSGHEQYF. In DNA, the CDR3 is TGTGCCAGCAGACAATCAGGGCACGAGCAGTACTTC.

A word on this clonotype: Relative to the germline gene, one junction end is altered; a read error may explain this. This rearrangement joins TRBV9 to TRBJ2-1; D is unclear. Germline loops: CDR1 SGDLS, CDR2 YYNGEE. The CDR3 has 15 amino acids. The chain's CDR3 is CASSVLADAYNDQFF. Here the CDR3 DNA reads TGTGCCAGCAGCGTATTGGCGGATGCCTACAATGACCAGTTCTTC.

This clonotype was detected only a few times. The rearrangement links TRBV5-5 to TRBJ1-1; the D gene is possibly TRBD1 (6 bases). The CDR3 sequence is 15 residues long. Germline V gene lookup returns CDR1 SGHKS and CDR2 YYEKEE (reference sequence). Trimming shortened V by 2 bases and J by 2 bases, and 13 bases separated the two germline ends. CDR3 amino acids: CASSLQGRGNTEAFF. CDR3 DNA sequence: TGTGCCAGCAGCTTACAGGGCAGGGGTAACACTGAAGCTTTCTTT.